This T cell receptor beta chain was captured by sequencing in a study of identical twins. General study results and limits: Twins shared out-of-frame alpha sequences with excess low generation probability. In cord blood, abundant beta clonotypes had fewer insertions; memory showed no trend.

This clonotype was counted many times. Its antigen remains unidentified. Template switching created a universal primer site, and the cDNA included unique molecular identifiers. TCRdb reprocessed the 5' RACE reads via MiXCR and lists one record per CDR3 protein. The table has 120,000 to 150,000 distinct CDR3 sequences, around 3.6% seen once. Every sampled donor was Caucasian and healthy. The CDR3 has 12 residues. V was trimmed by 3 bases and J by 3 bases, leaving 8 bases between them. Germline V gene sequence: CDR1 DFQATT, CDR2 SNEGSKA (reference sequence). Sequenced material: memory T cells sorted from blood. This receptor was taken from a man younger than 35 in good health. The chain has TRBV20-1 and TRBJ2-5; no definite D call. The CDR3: CSARIGKETQYF. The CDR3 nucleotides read TGCAGTGCTAGGATCGGAAAAGAGACCCAGTACTTC.